A single sample gave rise to the 29 T cell receptor beta chains below, sequenced in a study of blood T cell repertoires in COVID-19. TCRdb's table, derived via immunoSEQ multiplex PCR, lists solely in-frame clones and lacks some. The table has about 410,000 clones, roughly nine tenths seen once. The sequenced sample was PBMCs or T cells enriched from blood (not recorded which). The source of these receptors is a woman between 25 and 40 years old who had recovered from COVID-19.

The chain couples TRBV7-2 to TRBJ2-1; 11 nucleotides match TRBD1. The ends lost 1 base at V and 7 bases at J; junction bases unmatched: 6. This CDR3 spans 16 amino acids. Germline V gene data show CDR1 as SGHTA and CDR2 as FQGNSA. CDR3 loop: CASSLVRGQGANEQFF. For the CDR3, the DNA is TGTGCCAGCAGCTTAGTGCGCGGACAGGGGGCAAATGAGCAGTTCTTC.

The chain couples TRBV2 to TRBJ1-6; the D is unclear. The germline gives CDR1 SNHLY, CDR2 FYNNEI. The CDR3 loop spans 13 amino acids. With 5 bases removed from V and 7 bases from J, the gap between germline ends came to 9 bases. As DNA, the CDR3 is TGTGCCAGCAGTCCCACACCAAATTCACCCCTCCACTTT. This translates into CASSPTPNSPLHF.

The genes are TRBV5-6 and TRBJ2-1; D call uncertain. CDR3 length: 16 amino acids. CDR1 and CDR2 from the germline V gene are SGHDT and YYEEEE. V was pared by 0 bases and J by 2 bases, with 12 bases between. The CDR3 nucleotides read TGTGCCAGCAGCTTGGACGGGTACGGAACCTACAATGAGCAGTTCTTC. Amino acids: CASSLDGYGTYNEQFF.

The rearrangement joins TRBV24-1 to TRBJ1-4, with TRBD1 identical over 7 bases. V gave up 10 bases and J gave up 7 bases; unmatched junction bases: 5. The CDR3 contains 12 residues. CDR1 and CDR2 from the germline V gene are KGHDR and SFDVKD. For the CDR3, the DNA is TGTGCCACGAGGGACAGTAGTGAAAAACTGTTTTTT. Translated: CATRDSSEKLFF.

The chain joins TRBV6-5 to TRBJ2-1; a possible D gene is TRBD2 (7 bases). V gave up 10 bases and J gave up 8 bases, with 24 bases separating them. The CDR3 runs to 15 residues. Per the germline V gene, CDR1 is MNHEY and CDR2 is SVGAGI. CDR3 loop: CATTPPAGASDEQFF. Written as DNA, the CDR3 is TGTGCCACCACCCCCCCGGCGGGGGCGAGCGATGAGCAGTTCTTC.

The chain couples TRBV2 to TRBJ2-5, with TRBD2 identical over 14 bases. Germline assignment: CDR1 SNHLY and CDR2 FYNNEI. This CDR3 region has 17 residues. The V and J ends lost 3 bases and 4 bases, in that order; junction bases with no gene match: 7. Written as DNA, the CDR3 is TGTGCCAGCAGTGAGGGGACTAGCGGGAGTTTTGGAGAGACCCAGTACTTC. It codes for CASSEGTSGSFGETQYF. Full variable domain (rest looked up from reference TRBV2 and TRBJ2-5): EPEVTQTPSHQVTQMGQEVILRCVPISNHLYFYWYRQILGQKVEFLVSFYNNEISEKSEIFDDQFSVERPDGSNFTLKIRSTKLEDSAMYFCASSEGTSGSFGETQYFGPGTRLLVL.

Only one count was recorded for this clone. The chain joins TRBV4-2 to TRBJ2-1, with 8 bases fitting TRBD1. J gave up 3 bases and V 0 bases, and 4 bases lay outside the gene matches. Germline CDR1 is LGHNA and CDR2 is YNFKEQ. The length of the CDR3 is 16 residues. The CDR3 is CASSQEPTGGYNEQFF. Here the CDR3 DNA reads TGTGCCAGCAGCCAAGAACCCACAGGGGGCTACAATGAGCAGTTCTTC.

V usage is TRBV30 and J usage is TRBJ2-2, with 9 nucleotides matching TRBD1. Trimming took 8 bases from V and 7 from J; bases not matched to a gene: 11. The CDR3 has 14 amino acids. Germline-derived CDR1 and CDR2 are GTSNPN and SVGIG (reference sequence). The CDR3 nucleotides read TGTGCCACCACGGGACAGGGTTACGGCGGGGAGCTGTTTTTT. This translates into CATTGQGYGGELFF.

This clone has just a few counts. This same CDR3 is encoded by further DNA sequences in the sample. This rearrangement joins TRBV12-3 or TRBV12-4 to TRBJ2-7, with TRBD2 as a possible D gene (6 bases). The CDR3 has 12 amino acids. The germline V and J ends were trimmed by 5 bases and 2 bases, with 7 bases remaining between them. CDR3 amino acids: CASSPGAYEQYF. In DNA, the CDR3 is TGTGCCAGCAGTCCGGGGGCCTACGAGCAGTACTTC.

This chain uses TRBV5-1 with TRBJ1-6; D is possibly TRBD1 (5 bases). Trimming cost V 4 bases and J 9 bases, with 20 bases left between them. In germline, CDR1 is SGHRS, CDR2 YFSETQ. This CDR3 contains 16 residues. CDR3 loop: CASSADGPWGGSPLHF. Here the CDR3 DNA reads TGCGCCAGCAGCGCTGACGGACCATGGGGGGGTTCACCCCTCCACTTT.

This chain links TRBV7-3 with TRBJ2-7, with TRBD1 identical over 7 bases. Looked up from germline, CDR1 is SGHTA and CDR2 is FQGTGA. J was trimmed by 4 bases and V by 5 bases; bases with no gene match: 5. This CDR3 has 13 residues. Written as DNA, the CDR3 is TGTGCCAGCAGCCCCGACAGGGATTACGAGCAGTACTTC. This codes for CASSPDRDYEQYF.

The chain has TRBV19 and TRBJ1-2, with 8 bases identical to TRBD1. The germline gives CDR1 LNHDA, CDR2 SQIVND (reference sequence). This CDR3 spans 15 amino acids. J was trimmed by 4 bases and V by 3 bases; bases with no gene match: 7. DNA for the CDR3: TGTGCCAGTAGTATTGGGTCAGGGGGCGCCTATGGCTACACCTTC. As protein: CASSIGSGGAYGYTF.

The chain joins TRBV18 to TRBJ2-7; the D gene is possibly TRBD2 (6 bases). Germline CDR1 reads KGHSH; CDR2 reads LQKENI. The germline V and J ends were trimmed by 1 base and 0 bases, with 7 bases remaining between them. This CDR3 is built from 14 residues. Here the CDR3 reads CASSPLAASYEQYF. In DNA, the CDR3 is TGTGCCAGCTCACCACTAGCGGCCTCCTACGAGCAGTACTTC.

The chain recombines TRBV5-1 with TRBJ2-2; 8 bases are a match to TRBD2. This CDR3 spans 14 amino acids. V lost 5 bases and J lost 7; bases outside the gene matches: 7. Germline-derived CDR1 and CDR2 are SGHRS and YFSETQ. CDR3 nucleotides: TGCGCCAGCAGTCCGGGACTAGTAGACGGGGAGCTGTTTTTT. Protein: CASSPGLVDGELFF. Full variable domain (rest looked up from reference TRBV5-1 and TRBJ2-2): KAGVTQTPRYLIKTRGQQVTLSCSPISGHRSVSWYQQTPGQGLQFLFEYFSETQRNKGNFPGRFSGRQFSNSRSEMNVSTLELGDSALYLCASSPGLVDGELFFGEGSRLTVL.

This chain connects TRBV24-1 to TRBJ1-3; tentatively, D is TRBD1 (6 bases). CDR3 length equals 16 residues. CDR1 KGHDR and CDR2 SFDVKD come from the germline V gene. V lost 4 bases to trimming and J lost 0 bases, with 12 bases between them. DNA of the CDR3: TGTGCCACCAGTGAGGGGAAGACAGGCTCTGGAAACACCATATATTTT. Translated, it gives CATSEGKTGSGNTIYF.

This chain uses TRBV19 with TRBJ1-5, with D possibly being TRBD1 (5 bases). This CDR3 contains 17 residues. Looked up from germline, CDR1 is LNHDA and CDR2 is SQIVND (reference sequence). V was trimmed by 6 bases and J by 1 base, leaving 19 bases between them. The CDR3 DNA sequence: TGTGCCAGTAGGGGCCCCGACAGAACGTCGAGCAATCAGCCCCAGCATTTT. Translation: CASRGPDRTSSNQPQHF.

The J gene is TRBJ1-3, the V gene TRBV14, with D uncertain. Trimming shortened V by 0 bases and J by 1 base, and 10 bases separated the two germline ends. The CDR3 is made up of 16 amino acids. Germline values: CDR1 SGHDN, CDR2 FVKESK. CDR3 region: CASSQDRPGSGNTIYF. The CDR3 DNA follows: TGTGCCAGCAGCCAAGATAGACCCGGGTCTGGAAACACCATATATTTT.

This rearrangement joins TRBV10-2 to TRBJ2-2; tentatively, D is TRBD2 (5 bases). The V and J ends lost 7 bases and 2 bases respectively, with 11 bases between them. Germline loops: CDR1 WSHSY, CDR2 SAAADI. The CDR3 consists of 14 residues. CDR3 amino acids: CASTPDSNTGELFF. The CDR3 DNA sequence: TGCGCCAGCACCCCGGACTCAAACACCGGGGAGCTGTTTTTT.

The chain combines TRBV5-1 with TRBJ2-5, with 11 bases identical to TRBD1. The CDR3 runs 16 residues. V shed 6 bases, J shed 5 bases, and the junction held 12 bases outside the gene matches. The germline V gene encodes CDR1 SGHRS and CDR2 YFSETQ. The CDR3 nucleotides are TGCGCCAGCACCCTCCGAGGGACAGGGGGGATGGAGACCCAGTACTTC. It is translated as CASTLRGTGGMETQYF.

This clone was observed a single time. The V gene is TRBV5-1, the J gene TRBJ2-3, with TRBD2 matching 9 bases. J lost 5 bases, V lost 4 bases, and 11 bases had no gene match. Germline lookup yields CDR1 SGHRS and CDR2 YFSETQ. The CDR3 is made up of 16 amino acids. As DNA, the CDR3 is TGCGCCAGCAGCCCCCTGTCAGCGGGAGGCATAGATACGCAGTATTTT. Amino acids: CASSPLSAGGIDTQYF.

V is TRBV5-1 and J is TRBJ2-2; 7 bases fit TRBD2. The CDR3 spans 13 residues. Germline CDR1 is SGHRS and CDR2 is YFSETQ. The junction had 3 bases not matched to a gene; V was cut back by 4 bases and J by 6 bases. CDR3 DNA sequence: TGCGCCAGCAGCGCACTAGCGTCCGGGGAGCTGTTTTTT. Its translation is CASSALASGELFF.

The genes are TRBV7-9 and TRBJ1-5; maybe TRBD1 (5 bases). Germline V CDR1 and CDR2: SEHNR, FQNEAQ (reference sequence). Between the trimmed V and J ends, which lost 3 bases and 7 bases, there was a span of 19 bases. This CDR3 is 16 amino acids long. CDR3 sequence (DNA): TGTGCCAGCAGCTTTTCAGATTTTTCGGGGGAACAGCCCCAGCATTTT. This translates into CASSFSDFSGEQPQHF.

The chain employs TRBV12-3 or TRBV12-4 and TRBJ1-2; maybe TRBD1 (6 bases). V was cut by 2 bases and J by 7 bases, with 11 bases left in between. The CDR3 runs to 13 residues. In DNA, the CDR3 is TGTGCCAGCAGTTTAAACAGGGTACTTGGCTACACCTTC. Translation gives CASSLNRVLGYTF.

This clone occurred a few times. The J gene is TRBJ1-5, the V gene TRBV6-1; maybe TRBD1 (5 bases). Trimming took 3 bases from V and 2 from J, leaving 14 bases between them. Germline V gene data show CDR1 as MNHNS and CDR2 as SASEGT. There are 16 residues in the CDR3. The CDR3 region has the DNA TGTGCCAGCAGTGATGGGGCTCGACCCGGCAATCAGCCCCAGCATTTT. It codes for CASSDGARPGNQPQHF.

This clone appeared a single time. V and J are TRBV12-5 and TRBJ2-7; D gene unclear. The CDR3 contains 14 residues. V was clipped by 4 bases and J by 0 bases, with 10 bases between them. Germline loops: CDR1 LGHNT, CDR2 FRNRAP. CDR3: CASGSRLGSYEQYF. In DNA form, the CDR3 reads TGTGCTAGTGGTTCCAGGCTGGGCTCCTACGAGCAGTACTTC.

V and J are TRBV5-1 and TRBJ2-3; 8 bases line up with TRBD1. Germline V gene lookup returns CDR1 SGHRS and CDR2 YFSETQ. V lost 0 bases and J lost 1; bases outside the gene matches: 7. The CDR3 loop spans 17 amino acids. The CDR3 DNA reads as TGCGCCAGCAGCTTGGCAGGGGGCGCTTCCCGCACAGATACGCAGTATTTT. Its protein is CASSLAGGASRTDTQYF.

This chain links TRBV6-5 with TRBJ2-3; 9 nucleotides line up with TRBD1. The CDR3 length is 14 residues. Germline CDR1 reads MNHEY; CDR2 reads SVGAGI. Germline trimming cut 3 bases from V and 4 bases from J; bases unmatched to any gene: 2. This CDR3 reads CASSYTGGADTQYF. The CDR3 nucleotides are TGTGCCAGCAGTTATACAGGGGGCGCAGATACGCAGTATTTT.

This clone has only one observation. The chain has TRBV21-1 and TRBJ1-6; whether TRBD1, the table's D call, matches the DNA was not checked. TRBV21-1 constitutes a pseudogene. The CDR3 spans 19 residues. This CDR3 is CASSKKFGDRSSYNSPLHF. The CDR3 bases are TGTGCCAGCAGCAAAAAATTCGGGGACAGGAGCTCCTATAATTCACCCCTCCACTTT.

V usage is TRBV27 and J usage is TRBJ1-1; TRBD1 matches at 12 bases. The germline CDR1 and CDR2 sequences are MNHEY and SMNVEV (reference sequence). V was clipped by 4 bases and J by 7 bases; unmatched bases: 16. This CDR3 spans 18 amino acids. The CDR3 DNA reads TGTGCCAGCAGTTCAAATCTCGGGACAGGGGGCGTTTTGGGTGAAGCTTTCTTT. Encoded protein: CASSSNLGTGGVLGEAFF.